The 22 T cell receptor beta chains below come from one sample, sequenced in a study of T cell repertoires in cytomegalovirus infection. The antigens these receptors bind are not known. From the reads, TCRdb called clonotypes with MiXCR, one entry per CDR3 protein. The table lists approximately 1,000,000 distinct CDR3 sequences, around 32% of them singletons, with around 15% in the top ten. Sample: cultured CD8+ T cells from PBMCs, taken from culture after CMV antigen stimulation. Receptors were obtained from a human donor in good health (CMV status not recorded). Some clones in this sample may be carry-over from other donors' samples.

This clonotype appeared a few times. The rearrangement joins TRBV19 to TRBJ2-1, with TRBD1 identical over 9 bases. CDR1 LNHDA and CDR2 SQIVND come from the germline V gene (reference sequence). The junction had 15 bases not matched to a gene; V was cut back by 5 bases and J by 4 bases. The CDR3 totals 18 residues. The CDR3 DNA follows: TGTGCCAGTAGTTTCAAACCCTTACAGGGGGCGCGGTACAATGAGCAGTTCTTC. Translation gives CASSFKPLQGARYNEQFF.

This rearrangement joins TRBV27 to TRBJ2-7; TRBD1 might be the D (6 bases). The V and J ends lost 5 bases and 2 bases respectively, with 13 bases between them. The CDR3 totals 14 residues. Germline CDR1 is MNHEY and CDR2 is SMNVEV (reference sequence). The CDR3 sequence: CASSPSNRAYEQYV. The CDR3, as DNA: TGTGCCAGCAGTCCGTCCAACAGGGCCTACGAGCAGTACGTC.

This sequence joins TRBV5-4 and TRBJ1-3, with D perhaps TRBD1 (5 bases). Looked up from germline, CDR1 is SGHNT and CDR2 is YYREEE (reference sequence). Trimming pared 6 bases from V and 2 bases from J, leaving 15 bases between. The CDR3 runs to 15 residues. The CDR3 DNA reads as TGTGCCAGCACCGACGACCTAGGGGCTGGAAACACCATATATTTT. This codes for CASTDDLGAGNTIYF.

V gene TRBV5-1 combines with J gene TRBJ2-1, with D maybe TRBD2 (5 bases). This CDR3 spans 15 amino acids. Germline-derived CDR1 and CDR2 are SGHRS and YFSETQ. Trimming took off 4 bases at V and 4 bases at J, with 15 bases between the two ends. The CDR3 nucleotides read TGCGCCAGCAGCGCCGGACTGGCCTCTTACAATGAGCAGTTCTTC. Amino acids: CASSAGLASYNEQFF.

This clonotype came up many times. The chain couples TRBV6-5 to TRBJ2-2, with D perhaps assigned TRBD1 or TRBD2 (5 bases each). Germline CDR1 is MNHEY and CDR2 is SVGAGI. The CDR3 covers 15 residues. V lost 1 base and J 5 bases, leaving 11 bases between the germline ends. The CDR3 is CASSYWDEGTGELFF. The CDR3 DNA sequence: TGTGCCAGCAGTTACTGGGACGAAGGGACCGGGGAGCTGTTTTTT.

This clonotype has just a few counts. One end of the junction is discordant with germline, which a read error may explain. V and J are TRBV12-3 or TRBV12-4 and TRBJ2-2; either TRBD1 or TRBD2 may supply D (6 bases each). The CDR3 consists of 16 residues. The CDR3 protein is CASSPGEAANTGELFF. The DNA of the CDR3 is TGTGCCAGCAGCCCAGGGGAGGCCGCGAACACTGGGGAGCTGTTTTTT.

This clonotype was counted between two and nine times. The rearrangement uses TRBV12-3 or TRBV12-4 and TRBJ1-1, with unresolved D. The ends were cut back, 5 bases at V and 6 bases at J, with 19 bases in the middle. The CDR3 extends over 15 amino acids. CDR3 residues: CASSTFAGPDPEAFF. CDR3 DNA: TGTGCCAGCAGTACATTTGCAGGACCTGACCCTGAAGCTTTCTTT.

J is TRBJ2-2 and V is TRBV7-6, with 12 bases lining up with TRBD2. V shed 5 bases and J 4 bases; nucleotides not matched to a gene: 5. Germline values: CDR1 SGHVS, CDR2 FNYEAQ. This CDR3 has 16 amino acids. Here the CDR3 reads CASSPTSGGVTGELFF. The CDR3 DNA reads TGTGCCAGCAGCCCGACTAGCGGGGGAGTCACCGGGGAGCTGTTTTTT. Using reference TRBV7-6 and TRBJ2-2 for the parts outside the CDR3, the full variable domain is GAGVSQSPRYKVTKRGQDVALRCDPISGHVSLYWYRQALGQGPEFLTYFNYEAQQDKSGLPNDRFSAERPEGSISTLTIQRTEQRDSAMYRCASSPTSGGVTGELFFGEGSRLTVL.

The genes are TRBV10-3 and TRBJ1-2, with a tentative D call TRBD1 (5 bases). Trimming took 4 bases from V and 0 from J, leaving 18 bases between them. Germline CDR1 ENHRY, CDR2 SYGVKD. This CDR3 spans 17 amino acids. In nucleotides, the CDR3 is TGTGCCATCAGTGTTTTCACAGGCCGAGGGGCTAACTATGGCTACACCTTC. Its translation is CAISVFTGRGANYGYTF.

This clonotype appeared a few times. J is TRBJ2-3 and V is TRBV7-6; TRBD1 aligns across 7 bases. The CDR3 totals 16 residues. V dropped 4 bases and J dropped 0; count of bases not matched to a gene: 7. The germline V gene has CDR1 SGHVS and CDR2 FNYEAQ. The CDR3, as DNA: TGTGCCAGCAGCTACCCCGGACAGGACAGCACAGATACGCAGTATTTT. Protein: CASSYPGQDSTDTQYF.

The chain links TRBV11-2 to TRBJ2-1, with 12 bases identical to TRBD2. Germline V gene data show CDR1 as SGHAT and CDR2 as FQNNGV. V trimming: 5 bases; J trimming: 8 bases; junction bases outside the gene matches: 7. The CDR3 has 15 amino acids. DNA of the CDR3: TGTGCCAGCAGCCCTTCTAGCGGGGGGGGGCATGAGCAGTTCTTC. This encodes CASSPSSGGGHEQFF.

This clonotype appeared a few times. J is TRBJ2-2 and V is TRBV29-1; D may match TRBD1 or TRBD2 (7 bases each). Trimming left V 6 bases short and J 5 bases short, with 13 bases between. CDR1 SQVTM and CDR2 ANQGSEA come from the germline V gene. This CDR3 has 13 residues. The CDR3 sequence: CSVGGGRTGELFF. The CDR3 bases are TGCAGCGTGGGAGGGGGCCGGACCGGGGAGCTGTTTTTT.

This chain links TRBV12-3 or TRBV12-4 with TRBJ2-3; unclear D gene. The CDR3 runs to 15 residues. V was cut by 4 bases and J by 5 bases, with 16 bases left in between. CDR3 nucleotides: TGTGCCAGCAGTTCCGCGACCGGCTGGGAAGATACGCAGTATTTT. Translating it yields CASSSATGWEDTQYF.

A few counts support this clonotype. The V gene is TRBV6-1, the J gene TRBJ2-3; either TRBD1 or TRBD2 may fit D (5 bases each). The germline V gene has CDR1 MNHNS and CDR2 SASEGT. With 4 bases removed from V and 3 bases from J, the gap between germline ends came to 14 bases. The CDR3 is 15 residues long. As DNA, the CDR3 is TGTGCCAGCAGTGCCCGGGACCCCGGAACAGATACGCAGTATTTT. Amino acid sequence: CASSARDPGTDTQYF.

The J gene is TRBJ1-6, the V gene TRBV20-1; possible D gene TRBD1, 6 bases. Trimming shortened V by 4 bases and J by 0 bases, and 13 bases separated the two germline ends. The CDR3 totals 16 residues. Germline V gene data show CDR1 as DFQATT and CDR2 as SNEGSKA (reference sequence). CDR3 residues: CSANTGPSSYNSPLHF. CDR3 nucleotides: TGCAGTGCTAATACAGGGCCGAGCTCCTATAATTCACCCCTCCACTTT.

The chain employs TRBV2 and TRBJ2-2; 8 positions match TRBD1. The CDR3 is 15 residues long. From germline, CDR1 is SNHLY and CDR2 FYNNEI. V shed 4 bases and J 6 bases; nucleotides not matched to a gene: 7. DNA of the CDR3: TGTGCCAGCAGTGTGAACAGGGGGGCCCCCGGGGAGCTGTTTTTT. This sequence encodes CASSVNRGAPGELFF.

The chain employs TRBV4-1 and TRBJ1-1; perhaps TRBD1 as D (5 bases). CDR3 length: 15 residues. Trimming took 0 bases from V and 4 from J, leaving 12 bases between them. The germline V gene has CDR1 MGHRA and CDR2 YSYEKL. The CDR3 region is CASSQEHRRTTEAFF. The DNA for the CDR3 is TGCGCCAGCAGCCAAGAACACAGGAGAACCACTGAAGCTTTCTTT.

This clonotype was observed a few times. The chain carries TRBV15 and TRBJ2-5; TRBD1 matches 7 bases. Looked up from germline, CDR1 is LNHNV and CDR2 is YYDKDF (reference sequence). The CDR3 loop spans 13 amino acids. V was clipped by 6 bases and J by 10 bases; unmatched bases: 11. The CDR3, as DNA: TGTGCCACCAGTAAGGGGGCTGGTGTGGGCCAGTACTTC. Translating it yields CATSKGAGVGQYF.

This clonotype was observed a handful of times. The chain uses TRBV6-6 and TRBJ2-1; TRBD1 matches 9 bases. J was trimmed by 10 bases and V by 10 bases; bases with no gene match: 14. The CDR3 covers 14 residues. Germline assignment: CDR1 MNHNY and CDR2 SVGAGI (reference sequence). The CDR3 loop is CAKYPGQGCGEQFF. In nucleotides, the CDR3 is TGTGCCAAGTACCCGGGACAGGGCTGTGGGGAGCAGTTCTTC.

The gene calls are TRBV6-5 and TRBJ1-1; D is uncertain. Germline values: CDR1 MNHEY, CDR2 SVGAGI. Trimming removed 0 bases at V and 7 bases at J, with 9 bases between. This CDR3 contains 13 residues. Here the CDR3 reads CASSYSFAGEAFF. CDR3 DNA sequence: TGTGCCAGCAGTTACTCGTTCGCGGGTGAAGCTTTCTTT.

This clonotype was seen a handful of times. This chain uses TRBV6-1 with TRBJ1-1, with unresolved D. Trimming stripped 10 bases from V and 7 bases from J, with 10 bases between. Per germline, CDR1 MNHNS and CDR2 SASEGT. This CDR3 is 10 amino acids long. The CDR3 reads CATGSGEAFF. Written as DNA, the CDR3 is TGTGCCACGGGTTCGGGTGAAGCTTTCTTT.

This clonotype came up many times. The rearrangement uses TRBV7-6 and TRBJ2-7, with D perhaps matching TRBD1 (6 bases). Germline CDR1 is SGHVS and CDR2 is FNYEAQ. The V and J ends lost 5 bases and 4 bases respectively, with 12 bases between them. The CDR3 is 13 residues long. The CDR3 DNA reads as TGTGCCAGCAGCCTCTCAGGGGCTTACGAGCAGTACTTC. Its protein is CASSLSGAYEQYF.